This T cell receptor beta chain was documented in a study of T cell changes during pregnancy in multiple sclerosis. The CDR3 contains 12 residues. The ends were cut back, 3 bases at V and 6 bases at J, with 5 bases in the middle. Germline V gene sequence: CDR1 SGHDN, CDR2 FVKESK. The table came from immunoSEQ multiplex PCR; TCRdb's copy has only in-frame clones and leaves some out. Of some 90,000 clones in the sample, 91% were seen once. The receptor was isolated from a female donor in good health, enrolled as a control in a pregnancy study. Sample: peripheral blood, taken after pregnancy. V usage is TRBV14 and J usage is TRBJ2-2, with D uncertain. CDR3 nucleotides: TGTGCCAGCAGCCACCCATCCGGGGAGCTGTTTTTT. It translates to CASSHPSGELFF. Looking up the rest from reference TRBV14 and TRBJ2-2 gives the full variable domain: EAGVTQFPSHSVIEKGQTVTLRCDPISGHDNLYWYRRVMGKEIKFLLHFVKESKQDESGMPNNRFLAERTGGTYSTLKVQPAELEDSGVYFCASSHPSGELFFGEGSRLTVL.